The 29 T cell receptor beta chains given below trace back to one sample, sequenced in a study of CD8 T cells in ankylosing spondylitis. TCRdb analysed the 5' RACE reads with MiXCR anew, one entry per CDR3 protein. The sample carries fewer than 250,000 distinct CDR3 sequences, 10% recorded once. The specimen sequenced was blood, either unsorted or a sorted T cell fraction (not recorded which). These receptors were obtained from a male donor with ankylosing spondylitis or in good health (not recorded which).

This clonotype has at least ten counts. The CDR3 reads CSADRGASTDTQYF. The CDR3 nucleotides read TGCAGTGCCGATAGGGGCGCATCCACAGATACGCAGTATTTT. The rearrangement joins TRBV20-1 to TRBJ2-3; D may be TRBD1 (5 bases). Germline CDR1 is DFQATT and CDR2 is SNEGSKA (reference sequence). The CDR3 runs to 14 residues. V lost 6 bases to trimming and J lost 2 bases, with 15 bases between them.

This clonotype was detected many times. The V gene is TRBV4-2, the J gene TRBJ2-2; weak D call: TRBD1 (6 bases). Germline-derived CDR1 and CDR2 are LGHNA and YNFKEQ. The CDR3 is 15 amino acids. V was trimmed by 1 base and J by 3 bases, leaving 9 bases between them. The CDR3 protein is CASSQGNRDTGELFF. Here the CDR3 DNA reads TGTGCCAGCAGCCAAGGCAACAGGGACACCGGGGAGCTGTTTTTT.

This clonotype was found a few times. The chain recombines TRBV5-1 with TRBJ2-1; 11 bases align to TRBD1. V gave up 1 base and J gave up 8 bases; unmatched junction bases: 5. Germline assignment: CDR1 SGHRS and CDR2 YFSETQ. The CDR3 length is 15 residues. The CDR3 reads CASSLTGTGGDEQFF. The CDR3 nucleotides read TGCGCCAGCAGCTTGACCGGGACAGGGGGAGATGAGCAGTTCTTC.

V usage is TRBV12-3 or TRBV12-4 and J usage is TRBJ2-6, with D unclear. The V and J ends lost 2 bases and 0 bases respectively, with 11 bases between them. The CDR3 has 17 residues. The CDR3 here is CASSLSRVVSGANVLTF. DNA for the CDR3: TGTGCCAGCAGTTTATCACGAGTCGTCTCTGGGGCCAACGTCCTGACTTTC.

This clonotype came up a few times. The chain uses TRBV30 and TRBJ2-5; D is uncertain. In germline, CDR1 is GTSNPN, CDR2 SVGIG (reference sequence). The CDR3 has 11 amino acids. Trimming removed 0 bases from V and 2 bases from J, with 1 base in between. CDR3 sequence reads: CAWSVQETQYF. The CDR3, as DNA: TGTGCCTGGAGTGTGCAAGAGACCCAGTACTTC.

This clonotype was picked up many times. The chain combines TRBV7-8 with TRBJ2-7; 7 bases match TRBD1. The V gene's germline CDR1 is SGHVS and CDR2 FQNEAQ. The CDR3 covers 20 residues. V lost 1 base to trimming and J lost 3 bases; unmatched junction nucleotides: 21. CDR3 sequence: CASSLGFPPGTDLTFYEQYF. In DNA form, the CDR3 reads TGTGCCAGCAGCTTAGGCTTTCCTCCCGGGACAGATTTAACCTTCTACGAGCAGTACTTC.

The chain recombines TRBV4-2 with TRBJ2-5; no reliable D call. The germline V and J ends were trimmed by 1 base and 4 bases, with 13 bases remaining between them. CDR1 and CDR2 (germline): LGHNA, YNFKEQ. This CDR3 is 15 amino acids long. The DNA for the CDR3 is TGTGCCAGCAGCCAAGGTTCCTGGGTAGTAGAGACCCAGTACTTC. Amino acids: CASSQGSWVVETQYF.

The sample holds many counts of this clonotype. CDR3 coding DNA: TGCGCCAGCAGCTTGGACAGTATAACCGTACTCACAGATACGCAGTATTTT. Translated: CASSLDSITVLTDTQYF. The V gene is TRBV5-1, the J gene TRBJ2-3; D gene ambiguous. V lost 0 bases and J 2 bases, leaving 16 bases between the germline ends. The CDR3 is 17 residues long. In germline, CDR1 is SGHRS, CDR2 YFSETQ.

This clonotype was picked up many times. V is TRBV5-1 and J is TRBJ1-2; no clear D gene. There are 14 residues in the CDR3. The ends were cut back, 0 bases at V and 4 bases at J, with 10 bases in the middle. Germline values: CDR1 SGHRS, CDR2 YFSETQ. The CDR3 here is CASSLDAEAYGYTF. For the CDR3, the DNA is TGCGCCAGCAGCTTGGATGCTGAAGCCTATGGCTACACCTTC.

Many counts were recorded for this clonotype. V is TRBV6-5 and J is TRBJ2-7; no clear D. The CDR3 is 13 residues long. Trimming cost V 2 bases and J 11 bases, with 16 bases left between them. Germline loops: CDR1 MNHEY, CDR2 SVGAGI. CDR3 sequence (DNA): TGTGCCAGCAGTTACACGATATTCTACTGGGAGTACTTC. It specifies CASSYTIFYWEYF.

This clonotype came up a few times. The genes are TRBV2 and TRBJ2-5, with a tentative D call TRBD1 (5 bases). The CDR3 contains 15 residues. CDR1 and CDR2 (germline): SNHLY, FYNNEI. V lost 4 bases and J lost 2, with 14 bases in between. This CDR3 reads CASSGGGPAQETQYF. The DNA of the CDR3 is TGTGCCAGCAGTGGGGGCGGTCCTGCACAAGAGACCCAGTACTTC.

This clonotype was counted a few times. The genes are TRBV7-2 and TRBJ2-3; the match to TRBD2 covers 9 bases. CDR3 length: 17 residues. The ends lost 5 bases at V and 5 bases at J; junction bases unmatched: 14. CDR1 and CDR2 (germline): SGHTA, FQGNSA. The CDR3 DNA is TGTGCCAGCAGCCCCGAGGGTAGCGGGGGCGCGGGAGATACGCAGTATTTT. It yields the protein CASSPEGSGGAGDTQYF.

The gene calls are TRBV7-2 and TRBJ2-1; maybe TRBD2 (6 bases). The germline V gene has CDR1 SGHTA and CDR2 FQGNSA. The CDR3 spans 14 residues. Trimming cost V 4 bases and J 4 bases, with 11 bases left between them. In nucleotides, the CDR3 is TGTGCCAGCAGCTCGTGGCGGGGTTACAATGAGCAGTTCTTC. Residues: CASSSWRGYNEQFF.

In its sample, this clonotype was seen many times. The chain couples TRBV6-4 to TRBJ1-3; D ambiguous. The germline gives CDR1 MRHNA, CDR2 SNTAGT. V shed 6 bases and J shed 4 bases, with 10 bases lying between them. The CDR3 has 13 amino acids. CDR3 protein: CASSNYGGNTIYF. CDR3 DNA: TGTGCCAGCAGCAACTACGGCGGAAACACCATATATTTT.

The V and J genes are TRBV20-1 and TRBJ1-2; a possible D gene is TRBD1 (6 bases). Germline loops: CDR1 DFQATT, CDR2 SNEGSKA (reference sequence). There are 12 residues in the CDR3. V was trimmed by 3 bases and J by 6 bases, leaving 11 bases between them. DNA for the CDR3: TGCAGTGCTAGTAGGGGGACGGATGGCTACACCTTC. This codes for CSASRGTDGYTF.

In its sample, this clonotype was seen a few times. The chain uses TRBV7-9 and TRBJ1-1, with D possibly matching TRBD1 (6 bases). This CDR3 has 16 residues. Trimming took off 3 bases at V and 8 bases at J, with 22 bases between the two ends. Germline lookup yields CDR1 SEHNR and CDR2 FQNEAQ (reference sequence). As DNA, the CDR3 is TGTGCCAGCAGCTTCTCGAGACAGGAGATGCCTAGAGAAGCTTTCTTT. Translating gives CASSFSRQEMPREAFF.

The sample holds a few counts of this clonotype. V and J are TRBV10-3 and TRBJ1-1, with 8 bases that match TRBD1. The CDR3 loop spans 14 amino acids. V gave up 0 bases and J gave up 5 bases; unmatched junction bases: 2. The germline V gene has CDR1 ENHRY and CDR2 SYGVKD. CDR3 bases: TGTGCCATCAGTGAGTCGACAGGGGTAACTGAAGCTTTCTTT. It specifies CAISESTGVTEAFF.

The table lists this clonotype with many counts. The rearrangement joins TRBV27 to TRBJ2-1; maybe TRBD1 (6 bases). Trimming took off 5 bases at V and 11 bases at J, with 10 bases between the two ends. Germline CDR1 is MNHEY and CDR2 is SMNVEV (reference sequence). CDR3 length: 11 amino acids. The CDR3 DNA reads TGTGCCAGCAGTCGCGGACAGAAGCAGTTCTTC. Translated, it gives CASSRGQKQFF.

This clonotype was detected many times. This CDR3 reads CASSPLLGGGIYSNQPQHF. As DNA, the CDR3 is TGTGCCAGCAGCCCCCTGCTAGGAGGAGGGATTTATAGCAATCAGCCCCAGCATTTT. The J gene is TRBJ1-5, the V gene TRBV7-6; D gene uncertain. Germline CDR1 SGHVS, CDR2 FNYEAQ. Between the trimmed V and J ends, which lost 5 bases and 0 bases, there was a span of 23 bases. The CDR3 covers 19 residues.

V usage is TRBV4-1 and J usage is TRBJ2-7; the match to TRBD2 covers 10 bases. The CDR3 runs to 15 residues. J was trimmed by 6 bases and V by 3 bases; bases with no gene match: 8. Germline V lookup: CDR1 MGHRA, CDR2 YSYEKL. The CDR3 loop is CASSHSAGGPSEQYF. DNA of the CDR3: TGCGCCAGCAGCCATTCAGCGGGAGGGCCGTCCGAGCAGTACTTC.

This clonotype was seen ten or more times. The chain couples TRBV3-1 to TRBJ2-7; 8 bases match TRBD2. The V gene's germline CDR1 is LGHDT and CDR2 YNNKEL (reference sequence). The CDR3 consists of 15 residues. The V segment lost 0 bases and the J segment 3 bases; nucleotides outside the gene matches: 4. The CDR3 region has the DNA TGTGCCAGCAGCCAAGATCTCGGGAGGGGCTACGAGCAGTACTTC. Amino acids: CASSQDLGRGYEQYF.

The chain carries TRBV30 and TRBJ2-5; D unresolved. V was cut by 4 bases and J by 4 bases, with 10 bases left in between. Germline lookup yields CDR1 GTSNPN and CDR2 SVGIG (reference sequence). The CDR3 runs 12 residues. DNA for the CDR3: TGTGCCTGGAACATGGTCGGAGAGACCCAGTACTTC. It encodes CAWNMVGETQYF. The full variable domain, in which reference TRBV30 and TRBJ2-5 provide the parts outside the CDR3, is SQTIHQWPATLVQPVGSPLSLECTVEGTSNPNLYWYRQAAGRGLQLLFYSVGIGQISSEVPQNLSASRPQDRQFILSSKKLLLSDSGFYLCAWNMVGETQYFGPGTRLLVL.

This clonotype was seen a handful of times. The chain couples TRBV12-3 or TRBV12-4 to TRBJ2-7; 8 nucleotides line up with TRBD2. The CDR3 sequence is 13 residues long. J was trimmed by 5 bases and V by 7 bases; bases with no gene match: 7. CDR3 sequence reads: CASIPRGGHEQYF. Written as DNA, the CDR3 is TGTGCCAGCATCCCTCGGGGGGGGCACGAGCAGTACTTC.

This clonotype has a handful of counts. The chain joins TRBV29-1 to TRBJ1-5; 7 bases agree with TRBD1. The CDR3 runs 14 residues. Germline V gene lookup returns CDR1 SQVTM and CDR2 ANQGSEA. V lost 6 bases to trimming and J lost 5 bases; unmatched junction nucleotides: 10. The DNA of the CDR3 is TGCAGCGTGGAGGTAGGGGGCCGATATCAGCCCCAGCATTTT. This translates into CSVEVGGRYQPQHF.

This clonotype was recorded many times. The chain combines TRBV2 with TRBJ2-1; D is uncertain. The V gene lost 3 bases and the J gene lost 3 bases, with 6 bases spanning the gap. CDR1 SNHLY and CDR2 FYNNEI come from the germline V gene. The CDR3 has 13 amino acids. CDR3 sequence reads: CASSEWDYNEQFF. For the CDR3, the DNA is TGTGCCAGCAGTGAGTGGGACTACAATGAGCAGTTCTTC.

This clonotype has a count of ten or more. V and J are TRBV3-1 and TRBJ2-5, with D tentatively TRBD1 or TRBD2 (6 bases each). V shed 0 bases and J shed 4 bases, with 12 bases lying between them. The CDR3 totals 15 residues. The germline V gene encodes CDR1 LGHDT and CDR2 YNNKEL (reference sequence). CDR3 amino acids: CASSQDNGGGETQYF. The CDR3, as DNA: TGTGCCAGCAGCCAAGATAATGGAGGGGGAGAGACCCAGTACTTC.

This clonotype was seen ten or more times. The gene calls are TRBV20-1 and TRBJ2-7, with D tentatively TRBD1 (6 bases). There are 12 residues in the CDR3. Trimming left V 6 bases short and J 5 bases short, with 14 bases between. Per germline, CDR1 DFQATT and CDR2 SNEGSKA (reference sequence). The CDR3 sequence is CSAPQGGHEQYF. In nucleotides, the CDR3 is TGCAGTGCACCGCAAGGGGGTCACGAGCAGTACTTC.

This clonotype has ten or more counts. The V and J genes are TRBV5-1 and TRBJ1-1, with D possibly being TRBD1 (5 bases). The germline gives CDR1 SGHRS, CDR2 YFSETQ. V was trimmed by 5 bases and J by 1 base, leaving 9 bases between them. The CDR3 has 13 residues. The CDR3 bases are TGCGCCAGCAGGGCAGGACAGAACACTGAAGCTTTCTTT. It specifies CASRAGQNTEAFF.

This clonotype was detected ten times or more. The CDR3 sequence is CASRQTGDVTEAFF. CDR3 nucleotides: TGTGCCAGCAGACAGACAGGGGATGTCACTGAAGCTTTCTTT. The chain is built from TRBV6-1 and TRBJ1-1, with 8 bases aligning to TRBD1. Germline lookup yields CDR1 MNHNS and CDR2 SASEGT. The V gene end was trimmed by 6 bases and the J gene end by 4 bases; junction bases not matched to a gene: 7. The CDR3 runs to 14 residues.